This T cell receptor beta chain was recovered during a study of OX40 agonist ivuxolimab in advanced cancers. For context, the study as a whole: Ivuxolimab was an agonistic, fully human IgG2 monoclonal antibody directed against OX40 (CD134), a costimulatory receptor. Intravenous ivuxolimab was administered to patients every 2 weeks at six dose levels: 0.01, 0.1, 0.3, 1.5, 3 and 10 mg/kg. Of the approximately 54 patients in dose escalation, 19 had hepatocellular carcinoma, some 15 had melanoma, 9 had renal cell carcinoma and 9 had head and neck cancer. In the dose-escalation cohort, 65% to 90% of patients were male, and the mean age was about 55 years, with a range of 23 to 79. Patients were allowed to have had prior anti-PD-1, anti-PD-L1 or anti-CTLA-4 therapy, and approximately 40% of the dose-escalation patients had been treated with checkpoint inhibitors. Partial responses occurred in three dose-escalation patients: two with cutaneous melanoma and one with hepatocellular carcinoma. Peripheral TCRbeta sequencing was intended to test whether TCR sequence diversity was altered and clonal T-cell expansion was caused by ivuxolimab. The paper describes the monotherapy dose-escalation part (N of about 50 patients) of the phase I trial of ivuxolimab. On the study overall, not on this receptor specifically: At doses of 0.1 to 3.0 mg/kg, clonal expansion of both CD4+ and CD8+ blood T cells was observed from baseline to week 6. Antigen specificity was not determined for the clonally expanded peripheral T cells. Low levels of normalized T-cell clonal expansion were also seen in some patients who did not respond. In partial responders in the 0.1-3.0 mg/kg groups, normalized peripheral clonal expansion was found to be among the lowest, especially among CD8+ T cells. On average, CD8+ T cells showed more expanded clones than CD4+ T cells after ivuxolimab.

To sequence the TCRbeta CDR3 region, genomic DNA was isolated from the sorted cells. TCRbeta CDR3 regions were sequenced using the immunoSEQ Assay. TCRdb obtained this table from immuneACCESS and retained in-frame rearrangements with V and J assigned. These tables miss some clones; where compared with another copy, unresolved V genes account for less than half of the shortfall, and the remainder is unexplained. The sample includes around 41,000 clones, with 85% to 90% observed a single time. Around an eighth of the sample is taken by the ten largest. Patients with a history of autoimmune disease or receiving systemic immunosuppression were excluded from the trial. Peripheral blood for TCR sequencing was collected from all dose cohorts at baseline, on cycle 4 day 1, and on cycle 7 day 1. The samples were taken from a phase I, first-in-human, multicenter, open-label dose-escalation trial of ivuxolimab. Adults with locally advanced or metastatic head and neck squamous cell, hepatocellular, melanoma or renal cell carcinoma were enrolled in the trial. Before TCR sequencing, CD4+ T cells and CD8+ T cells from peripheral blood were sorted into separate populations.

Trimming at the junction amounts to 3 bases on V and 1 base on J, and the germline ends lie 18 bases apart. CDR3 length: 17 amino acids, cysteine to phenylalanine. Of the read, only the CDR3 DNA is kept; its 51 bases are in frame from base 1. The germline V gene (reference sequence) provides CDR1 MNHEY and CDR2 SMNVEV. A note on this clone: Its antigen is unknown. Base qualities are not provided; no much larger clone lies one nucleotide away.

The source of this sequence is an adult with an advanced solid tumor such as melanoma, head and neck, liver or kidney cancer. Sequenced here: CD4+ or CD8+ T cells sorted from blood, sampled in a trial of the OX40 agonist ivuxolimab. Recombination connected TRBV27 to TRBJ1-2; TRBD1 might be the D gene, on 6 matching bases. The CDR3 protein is CASSFGGRGGINYGYTF. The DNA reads TGTGCCAGCAGTTTCGGAGGGAGGGGGGGAATTAACTATGGCTACACCTTC.